This entry concerns a single T cell receptor (beta chain). The template was RNA from unsorted bulk tissue. Three rounds of nested PCR, following a modified ARM-PCR protocol, produced the TCRbeta library. From the multiplex PCR reads, TCRdb called clonotypes with MiXCR, one entry per CDR3 protein. Seen here are about 110,000 distinct CDR3 sequences, roughly 84% observed once, and the top ten hold more than 20%. This sample is part of a study of tumor and adjacent non-tumor tissue in lung cancer. The CDR3 totals 16 residues. The ends were cut back, 10 bases at V and 3 bases at J, with 19 bases in the middle.

This receptor was taken from a man in his 70s with non-small cell lung cancer. The sequenced sample consisted of lung tumor tissue. The chain has TRBV12-3 or TRBV12-4 and TRBJ1-6; TRBD1 might be the D (6 bases). CDR3 DNA sequence: TGTGCCAACACCTCCGTGAGAGGGGGCTATAATTCACCCCTCCACTTT. Encoded protein: CANTSVRGGYNSPLHF.